This is a list of T cell receptor beta chains from one sample in a study of cytomegalovirus exposure and HLA in healthy donors. Measured with immunoSEQ multiplex PCR; TCRdb has only the in-frame clones, and not every one. The sample holds 110,000 or so clones, approximately 80% seen once. Sequenced sample: PBMCs. Every receptor here comes from a young woman in good health and CMV-seropositive. Both conserved end residues are part of each CDR3. Fields, in order: J gene, clone size, V gene, D gene, CDR3 protein, CDR3 DNA. The D gene is left open where the match is weak. Part of the rows lack a size; the others show once, few, many or a class for expanded clones.

J gene: TRBJ1-2; clone size: -; V gene: TRBV29-1; D gene: -; CDR3 protein: CSVGDRTYGYTF; CDR3 DNA: TGCAGCGTTGGAGACAGAACCTATGGCTACACCTTC
J gene: TRBJ1-6; clone size: -; V gene: TRBV6-1; D gene: TRBD1; CDR3 protein: CASSVDRGNSPLHF; CDR3 DNA: TGTGCCAGCAGCGTGGACAGGGGGAATTCACCCCTCCACTTT
J gene: TRBJ2-1; clone size: -; V gene: TRBV7-9; D gene: -; CDR3 protein: CASSLIASEQFF; CDR3 DNA: TGTGCCAGCAGCCTTATAGCTAGTGAGCAGTTCTTC
J gene: TRBJ1-5; clone size: -; V gene: TRBV19; D gene: TRBD1; CDR3 protein: CASRDRGNQPQHF; CDR3 DNA: TGTGCCAGTAGGGACAGGGGAAATCAGCCCCAGCATTTT
J gene: TRBJ2-2; clone size: -; V gene: TRBV4-1; D gene: TRBD2; CDR3 protein: CASSQVIRAPNERGPTRELFF; CDR3 DNA: TGCGCCAGCAGCCAAGTTATCCGAGCTCCAAACGAGCGGGGGCCGACCCGGGAGCTGTTTTTT
J gene: TRBJ2-1; clone size: -; V gene: TRBV7-3; D gene: TRBD1; CDR3 protein: CASSIGTGRNNEQFF; CDR3 DNA: TGTGCCAGCAGCATAGGGACAGGGAGAAACAATGAGCAGTTCTTC
J gene: TRBJ2-7; clone size: -; V gene: TRBV2; D gene: -; CDR3 protein: CASREDAAYEQYF; CDR3 DNA: TGTGCCAGCAGGGAGGACGCGGCCTACGAGCAGTACTTC
J gene: TRBJ1-1; clone size: -; V gene: TRBV25-1; D gene: -; CDR3 protein: CASSESWGMNTEAFF; CDR3 DNA: TGTGCCAGCAGTGAATCTTGGGGCATGAACACTGAAGCTTTCTTT
J gene: TRBJ2-7; clone size: -; V gene: TRBV10-3; D gene: TRBD1; CDR3 protein: CAIRAHLAGTGANEQYF; CDR3 DNA: TGTGCCATCAGAGCCCATCTCGCCGGGACAGGGGCCAACGAGCAGTACTTC
J gene: TRBJ1-2; clone size: -; V gene: TRBV27; D gene: -; CDR3 protein: CASSFSGQLGYTF; CDR3 DNA: TGTGCCAGCAGTTTTTCAGGACAGTTGGGCTACACCTTC
J gene: TRBJ1-5; clone size: -; V gene: TRBV6-1; D gene: TRBD1; CDR3 protein: CASRDRGNQPQHF; CDR3 DNA: TGTGCCAGCAGGGACAGGGGCAATCAGCCCCAGCATTTT
J gene: TRBJ1-1; clone size: -; V gene: TRBV11-2; D gene: -; CDR3 protein: CASSPPWTVTEAFF; CDR3 DNA: TGTGCCAGCAGCCCACCGTGGACAGTCACTGAAGCTTTCTTT
J gene: TRBJ2-3; clone size: -; V gene: TRBV2; D gene: TRBD2; CDR3 protein: CASSPSGGATDTQYF; CDR3 DNA: TGTGCCAGCAGTCCCAGCGGGGGGGCCACAGATACGCAGTATTTT
J gene: TRBJ1-2; clone size: -; V gene: TRBV30; D gene: -; CDR3 protein: CAWSKGGRGYTF; CDR3 DNA: TGTGCCTGGAGTAAAGGGGGTCGGGGCTACACCTTC
J gene: TRBJ2-5; clone size: -; V gene: TRBV6-1; D gene: -; CDR3 protein: CASSRRGETQYF; CDR3 DNA: TGTGCCAGCAGTAGGCGAGGAGAGACCCAGTACTTC
J gene: TRBJ1-1; clone size: -; V gene: TRBV18; D gene: -; CDR3 protein: CASSPIVAQQGLNEAFF; CDR3 DNA: TGTGCCAGCTCACCAATTGTCGCCCAGCAGGGACTTAATGAAGCTTTCTTT
J gene: TRBJ2-3; clone size: -; V gene: TRBV5-1; D gene: TRBD1; CDR3 protein: CASSPTGDTDTQYF; CDR3 DNA: TGCGCCAGCAGCCCCACAGGGGACACAGATACGCAGTACTTT
J gene: TRBJ2-5; clone size: once; V gene: TRBV4-1; D gene: TRBD1; CDR3 protein: CASSTRTGAETQYF; CDR3 DNA: TGCGCCAGCAGCACCCGGACAGGGGCAGAGACCCAGTACTTC
J gene: TRBJ2-7; clone size: -; V gene: TRBV19; D gene: TRBD1; CDR3 protein: CASSPGQLNYEQYF; CDR3 DNA: TGTGCCAGTAGTCCGGGACAGTTAAACTACGAGCAGTACTTC
J gene: TRBJ2-2; clone size: few; V gene: TRBV5-1; D gene: -; CDR3 protein: CASSSFSPGLGNTGELFF; CDR3 DNA: TGCGCCAGCAGCTCATTCTCCCCAGGTCTTGGGAACACCGGGGAGCTGTTTTTT
J gene: TRBJ2-7; clone size: once; V gene: TRBV30; D gene: TRBD2; CDR3 protein: CAWSVTSEAYEQYF; CDR3 DNA: TGTGCCTGGAGTGTAACTAGCGAAGCCTACGAGCAGTACTTC
J gene: TRBJ2-2; clone size: -; V gene: TRBV19; D gene: -; CDR3 protein: CASSPFDTGELFF; CDR3 DNA: TGTGCCAGTAGTCCTTTCGACACCGGGGAGCTGTTTTTT
J gene: TRBJ2-1; clone size: -; V gene: TRBV9; D gene: TRBD1; CDR3 protein: CASSGTGTGAFRSSYNEQFF; CDR3 DNA: TGTGCCAGCAGCGGTACCGGGACAGGAGCCTTTCGAAGCTCCTACAATGAGCAGTTCTTC
J gene: TRBJ2-5; clone size: -; V gene: TRBV12-5; D gene: TRBD2; CDR3 protein: CASGLGLAGVETQYF; CDR3 DNA: TGTGCTAGTGGTTTGGGACTAGCGGGAGTTGAGACCCAGTACTTC
J gene: TRBJ2-3; clone size: -; V gene: TRBV9; D gene: TRBD2; CDR3 protein: CASSVGFGGGAGDTQYF; CDR3 DNA: TGTGCCAGCAGCGTAGGATTCGGCGGGGGGGCGGGAGATACGCAGTATTTT
J gene: TRBJ1-1; clone size: -; V gene: TRBV18; D gene: TRBD1; CDR3 protein: CASSPGTGTNTEAFF; CDR3 DNA: TGTGCCAGCTCACCAGGGACAGGGACGAACACTGAAGCTTTCTTT
J gene: TRBJ1-5; clone size: -; V gene: TRBV30; D gene: -; CDR3 protein: CAWAPGHIQPQHF; CDR3 DNA: TGTGCCTGGGCCCCGGGACACATCCAGCCCCAGCATTTT
J gene: TRBJ2-2; clone size: -; V gene: TRBV7-6; D gene: -; CDR3 protein: CAGRRADAGELFF; CDR3 DNA: TGTGCCGGTCGTAGAGCGGATGCCGGGGAGCTGTTTTTT
J gene: TRBJ1-1; clone size: -; V gene: TRBV9; D gene: TRBD1; CDR3 protein: CASSVEPGGNTEAFF; CDR3 DNA: TGTGCCAGCAGCGTAGAACCAGGGGGGAACACTGAAGCTTTCTTT
J gene: TRBJ2-1; clone size: -; V gene: TRBV5-1; D gene: -; CDR3 protein: CASSDAGNNEQLF; CDR3 DNA: TGCGCCAGCAGCGACGCCGGGAACAATGAGCAGCTCTTC
J gene: TRBJ2-3; clone size: -; V gene: TRBV7-9; D gene: TRBD1; CDR3 protein: CASSVWGQLSSTDTQYF; CDR3 DNA: TGTGCCAGCAGCGTTTGGGGACAGCTTTCAAGCACAGATACGCAGTATTTT
J gene: TRBJ1-1; clone size: -; V gene: TRBV27; D gene: -; CDR3 protein: CASSLFSRQFF; CDR3 DNA: TGTGCCAGCAGTTTATTTTCCAGGCAGTTCTTT
J gene: TRBJ2-1; clone size: -; V gene: TRBV27; D gene: TRBD2; CDR3 protein: CASSAPGLAGPEFF; CDR3 DNA: TGTGCCAGCAGTGCTCCGGGACTAGCGGGCCCGGAGTTCTTC
J gene: TRBJ2-1; clone size: few; V gene: TRBV11-2; D gene: -; CDR3 protein: CASNENYNEQFF; CDR3 DNA: TGTGCCAGCAATGAGAACTACAATGAGCAGTTCTTC
J gene: TRBJ1-2; clone size: -; V gene: TRBV30; D gene: TRBD1; CDR3 protein: CAWSRTGEIGYTF; CDR3 DNA: TGTGCCTGGAGCAGGACAGGGGAGATTGGCTACACCTTC
J gene: TRBJ1-1; clone size: -; V gene: TRBV5-6; D gene: -; CDR3 protein: CASSGGDRMYTEAFF; CDR3 DNA: TGTGCCAGCAGCGGGGGAGACAGGATGTACACTGAAGCTTTCTTT
J gene: TRBJ2-2; clone size: -; V gene: TRBV30; D gene: TRBD2; CDR3 protein: CAWSLLPPGLAGPNTGELFF; CDR3 DNA: TGTGCCTGGAGCCTGCTACCTCCGGGACTAGCGGGACCGAACACCGGGGAGCTGTTTTTT
J gene: TRBJ2-3; clone size: -; V gene: TRBV7-8; D gene: TRBD2; CDR3 protein: CASSSGLAGAFTDTQYF; CDR3 DNA: TGTGCCAGCAGCTCGGGACTAGCGGGGGCCTTCACAGATACGCAGTATTTT
J gene: TRBJ1-2; clone size: -; V gene: TRBV7-2; D gene: -; CDR3 protein: CASSLAGGYGYTF; CDR3 DNA: TGTGCCAGCAGCTTAGCAGGGGGATATGGCTACACCTTC
J gene: TRBJ2-1; clone size: -; V gene: TRBV13; D gene: -; CDR3 protein: CASSPTFWGADEQFF; CDR3 DNA: TGTGCCAGCAGCCCCACCTTTTGGGGAGCCGATGAGCAGTTCTTC
J gene: TRBJ1-5; clone size: -; V gene: TRBV7-8; D gene: -; CDR3 protein: CASSLDGGQPQHF; CDR3 DNA: TGTGCCAGCAGCTTAGATGGCGGCCAGCCCCAGCATTTT
J gene: TRBJ1-6; clone size: once; V gene: TRBV4-1; D gene: -; CDR3 protein: CASSQVARDYSPLHF; CDR3 DNA: TGCGCCAGCAGCCAAGTGGCTAGGGACTATTCACCCCTCCACTTT
J gene: TRBJ1-4; clone size: -; V gene: TRBV5-1; D gene: -; CDR3 protein: CASSLAGANEKLFF; CDR3 DNA: TGCGCCAGCAGCTTGGCAGGGGCCAATGAAAAACTGTTTTTT
J gene: TRBJ1-1; clone size: -; V gene: TRBV5-1; D gene: -; CDR3 protein: CASSFGKTTEAFF; CDR3 DNA: TGCGCCAGCAGCTTCGGGAAGACCACTGAAGCTTTCTTT